These 22 T cell receptor beta chains came from one sample sequenced in a study of shared clonotypes between healthy human individuals. TCRdb keeps only in-frame clones here, not all; method: immunoSEQ multiplex PCR. This sample has approximately 2.1 million clones, with approximately 95% found just once. Sequencing was performed on naive CD4+ T cells from PBMCs. Subset: CD45RA+ positively selected. These receptor sequences come from a man between 18 and 35 years old in good health. Some clones in this sample may be carry-over from other donors' samples.

V and J are TRBV5-1 and TRBJ1-2, with unresolved D. The V and J ends lost 5 bases and 6 bases respectively, with 20 bases between them. Germline V lookup: CDR1 SGHRS, CDR2 YFSETQ. CDR3 length: 15 residues. CDR3 DNA sequence: TGCGCCAGCAGTCCACGCCCTGAGGAAGTCCATGGCTACACCTTC. This translates into CASSPRPEEVHGYTF.

The chain links TRBV5-6 to TRBJ2-7; no clear D. Germline values: CDR1 SGHDT, CDR2 YYEEEE. There are 14 residues in the CDR3. Between the trimmed V and J ends, which lost 0 bases and 0 bases, there was a span of 7 bases. The CDR3, as DNA: TGTGCCAGCAGCTTGGGAGAGATCTCCTACGAGCAGTACTTC. Translation gives CASSLGEISYEQYF.

The chain combines TRBV4-1 with TRBJ2-3; D may be TRBD2 (5 bases). From germline, CDR1 is MGHRA and CDR2 YSYEKL. V lost 0 bases, J lost 2 bases, and 30 bases lay in between. The CDR3 is made up of 22 amino acids. CDR3 DNA sequence: TGCGCCAGCAGCCAAGACGAGTTGGGCAGAACTAGTCGTCAGCTTTACACAGATACGCAGTATTTT. This sequence encodes CASSQDELGRTSRQLYTDTQYF.

This clone appeared once. The rearrangement joins TRBV4-3 to TRBJ2-2; 12 bases are a match to TRBD2. Germline V gene data show CDR1 as LGHNA and CDR2 as YSLEER. CDR3 length: 20 residues. V trimming: 4 bases; J trimming: 2 bases; junction bases outside the gene matches: 14. DNA for the CDR3: TGCGCCAGCAGCCGCCGAGGGACTAGCGGGTTGGGACCTAACACCGGGGAGCTGTTTTTT. Translation: CASSRRGTSGLGPNTGELFF.

The gene calls are TRBV2 and TRBJ2-7, with TRBD1 identical over 8 bases. The CDR3 has 14 amino acids. CDR1 and CDR2 (germline): SNHLY, FYNNEI. V was clipped by 6 bases and J by 0 bases; unmatched bases: 4. CDR3 DNA: TGTGCCAGCAGCTTACAGGGGGGCTCCTACGAGCAGTACTTC. It codes for CASSLQGGSYEQYF.

The chain uses TRBV5-4 and TRBJ2-7; D gene ambiguous. The CDR3 runs 15 residues. CDR1 is SGHNT, CDR2 YYREEE, per germline (reference sequence). Trimming took 0 bases from V and 2 from J, leaving 12 bases between them. The CDR3 here is CASSLGVGYAYEQYF. In nucleotides, the CDR3 is TGTGCCAGCAGCTTGGGGGTAGGGTATGCCTACGAGCAGTACTTC.

V usage is TRBV6-1 and J usage is TRBJ1-1; tentative D call: TRBD1 (6 bases). The V and J ends lost 3 bases and 4 bases respectively, with 9 bases between them. The CDR3 has 13 residues. From germline, CDR1 is MNHNS and CDR2 SASEGT. DNA of the CDR3: TGTGCCAGCAGTGACAGGGGTTTCACTGAAGCTTTCTTT. This translates into CASSDRGFTEAFF.

This chain uses TRBV4-1 with TRBJ1-2; D uncertain. The CDR3 loop spans 17 amino acids. Germline V lookup: CDR1 MGHRA, CDR2 YSYEKL. Deletions cut 0 bases from V and 0 bases from J, with 14 bases between. The CDR3 loop is CASSQDGGEKANYGYTF. The CDR3 nucleotides read TGCGCCAGCAGCCAAGATGGAGGTGAGAAGGCTAACTATGGCTACACCTTC.

The sample holds a few counts of this clone. The chain uses TRBV28 and TRBJ1-1, with unresolved D. The CDR3 is 12 residues long. CDR1 and CDR2 (germline): MDHEN, SYDVKM. The ends were cut back, 6 bases at V and 3 bases at J, with 8 bases in the middle. CDR3 loop: CASSQTDTEAFF. DNA for the CDR3: TGTGCCAGCAGCCAGACGGACACTGAAGCTTTCTTT.

The chain joins TRBV14 to TRBJ2-2, with a tentative D call TRBD1 (6 bases). Trimming removed 4 bases from V and 4 bases from J, with 10 bases in between. The CDR3 spans 14 residues. CDR1 and CDR2 (germline): SGHDN, FVKESK. CDR3 bases: TGTGCCAGCAGCCCTCAGGGGTTCACCGGGGAGCTGTTTTTT. This translates into CASSPQGFTGELFF. The complete variable domain, with remaining parts taken from reference TRBV14 and TRBJ2-2, reads EAGVTQFPSHSVIEKGQTVTLRCDPISGHDNLYWYRRVMGKEIKFLLHFVKESKQDESGMPNNRFLAERTGGTYSTLKVQPAELEDSGVYFCASSPQGFTGELFFGEGSRLTVL.

With regard to this clone: Other nucleotide sequences from this sample produce the same CDR3. The chain is built from TRBV5-1 and TRBJ1-1; D is unresolved. This CDR3 spans 14 amino acids. With 0 bases removed from V and 4 bases from J, the gap between germline ends came to 10 bases. CDR1 and CDR2 from the germline V gene are SGHRS and YFSETQ. The CDR3: CASSLVGLGTEAFF. For the CDR3, the DNA is TGCGCCAGCAGCTTGGTAGGGCTGGGCACTGAAGCTTTCTTT.

CDR3 amino acids: CASSQDYRPGAGEKLFF. CDR3 bases: TGCGCCAGCAGCCAAGATTATCGCCCGGGGGCAGGAGAAAAACTGTTTTTT. The rearrangement links TRBV4-1 to TRBJ1-4, with D perhaps TRBD1 (6 bases). CDR1 MGHRA and CDR2 YSYEKL come from the germline V gene. The ends were cut back, 0 bases at V and 8 bases at J, with 19 bases in the middle. The CDR3 is 17 residues long.

The chain couples TRBV6-6 to TRBJ1-1, with TRBD1 identical over 9 bases. Trimming cost V 5 bases and J 4 bases; bases outside gene matches: 5. Germline CDR1 is MNHNY and CDR2 is SVGAGI (reference sequence). The CDR3 is made up of 14 amino acids. DNA for the CDR3: TGTGCCAGCAGTACTACAGGGGGCCCCACTGAAGCTTTCTTT. Residues: CASSTTGGPTEAFF.

The chain's CDR3 is CASIRRGDTHEQYF. DNA for the CDR3: TGTGCCAGCATCCGAAGGGGGGATACCCACGAGCAGTACTTC. The chain uses TRBV6-1 and TRBJ2-7; D may correspond to TRBD1 or TRBD2 (6 bases each). This CDR3 region has 14 residues. Trimming pared 7 bases from V and 5 bases from J, leaving 18 bases between. CDR1 is MNHNS and CDR2 is SASEGT in the germline V gene.

Concerning this clone itself: The junction departs from the called germline gene at one end, perhaps through a read error. The V gene is TRBV7-9, the J gene TRBJ1-1; 7 bases fit TRBD1. The CDR3 extends over 16 amino acids. Germline V lookup: CDR1 SEHNR, CDR2 FQNEAQ (reference sequence). The CDR3 coding sequence is TGTGCCAGCAACTTAATGGTTCCAGGGGGAAACACTGAAGCTTTCTTT. Encoded protein: CASNLMVPGGNTEAFF. Full variable domain (remainder filled in from reference TRBV7-9 and TRBJ1-1): DTGVSQNPRHKITKRGQNVTFRCDPISEHNRLYWYRQTLGQGPEFLTYFQNEAQLEKSRLLSDRFSAERPKGSFSTLEIQRTEQGDSAMYLCASNLMVPGGNTEAFFGQGTRLTVV.

J is TRBJ1-4 and V is TRBV5-8; D may be TRBD1 (5 bases). Germline assignment: CDR1 SGHTS and CDR2 YDEGEE. This CDR3 has 15 amino acids. Trimming left V 3 bases short and J 7 bases short, with 16 bases between. The CDR3 loop reads CASSYAGTRREKLFF. DNA of the CDR3: TGTGCCAGCAGCTACGCCGGGACTAGGCGTGAAAAACTGTTTTTT.

The J gene is TRBJ1-4, the V gene TRBV6-5; 7 bases match TRBD1. CDR1 and CDR2 from the germline V gene are MNHEY and SVGAGI. The CDR3 is 15 amino acids. V lost 6 bases, J lost 5 bases, and 9 bases stayed unmatched. The CDR3 region has the DNA TGTGCCAGCAGCAGGATAGGGACAGAGAATGAAAAACTGTTTTTT. Translating gives CASSRIGTENEKLFF.

The chain uses TRBV10-3 and TRBJ2-3; D ambiguous. The CDR3 is 15 amino acids. Deletions cut 0 bases from V and 4 bases from J, with 11 bases between. Germline CDR1 reads ENHRY; CDR2 reads SYGVKD. Here the CDR3 reads CAISESTSSADTQYF. In nucleotides, the CDR3 is TGTGCCATCAGTGAGTCGACGTCTTCCGCAGATACGCAGTATTTT.

The genes are TRBV28 and TRBJ1-2; 8 nucleotides match TRBD1. Losses at the gene ends were 6 bases for V and 4 bases for J; bases not matched to a gene: 7. This CDR3 is 14 amino acids long. CDR1 and CDR2 from the germline V gene are MDHEN and SYDVKM. In DNA form, the CDR3 reads TGTGCCAGCAGAGCAGGGGGCGTAGGCTATGGCTACACCTTC. Amino acids: CASRAGGVGYGYTF.

This chain connects TRBV27 to TRBJ2-1, with TRBD1 matching 7 bases. The V segment lost 6 bases and the J segment 5 bases; nucleotides outside the gene matches: 7. The germline CDR1 and CDR2 sequences are MNHEY and SMNVEV (reference sequence). The CDR3 loop spans 14 amino acids. The chain's CDR3 is CASRRQGENNEQFF. In DNA, the CDR3 is TGTGCCAGCAGGCGACAGGGTGAAAACAATGAGCAGTTCTTC.

J is TRBJ1-3 and V is TRBV19; maybe TRBD1 (6 bases). The V end was cut by 8 bases, the J end by 1 base, with 15 bases between. The germline V gene encodes CDR1 LNHDA and CDR2 SQIVND (reference sequence). The CDR3 spans 15 residues. The CDR3 bases are TGTGCCAGTGGGTTCGGCAGGGGATCTGGAAACACCATATATTTT. This sequence encodes CASGFGRGSGNTIYF. Variable domain in full (rest from reference TRBV19 and TRBJ1-3): DGGITQSPKYLFRKEGQNVTLSCEQNLNHDAMYWYRQDPGQGLRLIYYSQIVNDFQKGDIAEGYSVSREKKESFPLTVTSAQKNPTAFYLCASGFGRGSGNTIYFGEGSWLTVV.

This rearrangement joins TRBV18 to TRBJ2-7; 7 positions agree with TRBD1. Per the germline V gene, CDR1 is KGHSH and CDR2 is LQKENI. J gave up 6 bases and V 5 bases, and 10 bases lay outside the gene matches. This CDR3 is built from 14 residues. CDR3: CASSDFRGTGEQYF. For the CDR3, the DNA is TGTGCCAGCTCAGATTTCAGGGGGACGGGCGAGCAGTACTTC.